The next 20 T cell receptor beta chains were all read from a single sample in a study of blood T cells in healthy people across ages. Combining a sample-barcoded 5' primer with a J-beta primer mix, a second PCR ran for roughly 6 to 12 cycles. TCRdb ran MiXCR on the 5' RACE reads and lists one entry per CDR3 protein. There are some 560,000 distinct CDR3 sequences in the sample; around 27% occur only once, and approximately 3.6% lies in the top ten. These data are also associated with another study on T cells of mothers and their children.

Sequencing used blood. The source of these receptors is a boy aged 2 to 10 in good health.

This clonotype was seen a handful of times. The V call is TRBV29-1, the J call TRBJ2-1, with D possibly matching TRBD1 (6 bases). The CDR3 contains 12 residues. Germline-derived CDR1 and CDR2 are SQVTM and ANQGSEA. V was trimmed by 7 bases and J by 7 bases, leaving 14 bases between them. CDR3 residues: CSDRTGLNEQFF. In DNA form, the CDR3 reads TGCAGCGACCGTACAGGGTTAAATGAGCAGTTCTTC.

The J gene is TRBJ2-2, the V gene TRBV29-1, with 11 bases aligning to TRBD1. V was pared by 6 bases and J by 5 bases, with 2 bases of the junction left unmatched. This CDR3 is 13 amino acids long. Germline V CDR1 and CDR2: SQVTM, ANQGSEA. In DNA, the CDR3 is TGCAGCGTGGGGACAGGGGGGACCGGGGAGCTGTTTTTT. This sequence encodes CSVGTGGTGELFF.

The J gene is TRBJ1-1, the V gene TRBV6-6; D is uncertain. Trimming stripped 2 bases from V and 3 bases from J, with 16 bases between. Germline CDR1 MNHNY, CDR2 SVGAGI (reference sequence). This CDR3 region has 16 residues. CDR3 sequence reads: CASSYPGGKLDTEAFF. DNA for the CDR3: TGTGCCAGCAGTTACCCCGGAGGGAAATTGGACACTGAAGCTTTCTTT.

This clonotype has just a few counts. This chain links TRBV29-1 with TRBJ1-1; no reliable D call. From germline, CDR1 is SQVTM and CDR2 ANQGSEA. V lost 4 bases, J lost 4 bases, and 10 bases lay in between. This CDR3 has 12 amino acids. The chain's CDR3 is CSVVRRTTEAFF. CDR3 DNA: TGCAGCGTTGTTCGAAGGACCACTGAAGCTTTCTTT.

This clonotype was picked up a small number of times. This chain joins TRBV7-9 and TRBJ2-1, with unresolved D. The CDR3 spans 12 residues. CDR1 SEHNR and CDR2 FQNEAQ come from the germline V gene (reference sequence). Trimming stripped 1 base from V and 15 bases from J, with 13 bases between. The CDR3, as DNA: TGTGCCAGCAGCTTAGAATACCGGAAGGGGTTCTTC. Translation: CASSLEYRKGFF. Together with reference TRBV7-9 and TRBJ2-1, the CDR3 gives the full variable domain: DTGVSQNPRHKITKRGQNVTFRCDPISEHNRLYWYRQTLGQGPEFLTYFQNEAQLEKSRLLSDRFSAERPKGSFSTLEIQRTEQGDSAMYLCASSLEYRKGFFGPGTRLTVL.

This chain links TRBV29-1 with TRBJ2-7; D might be TRBD1 or TRBD2, each matching 5 bases. The germline CDR1 and CDR2 sequences are SQVTM and ANQGSEA. This CDR3 is built from 12 residues. In DNA form, the CDR3 reads TGCAGTGTAAAAAGCAGGGACCACGAGCAGTACTTC. As protein: CSVKSRDHEQYF.

V is TRBV6-1 and J is TRBJ2-3; D is perhaps TRBD2 (7 bases). Germline V gives CDR1 MNHNS, CDR2 SASEGT. Trimming removed 6 bases at V and 2 bases at J, with 18 bases between. There are 16 residues in the CDR3. Here the CDR3 reads CASRLRGGRTTDTQYF. CDR3 DNA: TGTGCCAGCAGGCTGAGGGGGGGAAGGACCACAGATACGCAGTATTTT.

The chain joins TRBV10-3 to TRBJ2-7; the D gene is possibly TRBD2 (6 bases). In germline, CDR1 is ENHRY, CDR2 SYGVKD. The CDR3 has 12 residues. Trimming stripped 2 bases from V and 4 bases from J, with 6 bases between. The CDR3 loop is CAISEAGYEQYF. The CDR3, as DNA: TGTGCCATCAGTGAGGCGGGATACGAGCAGTACTTC.

This clonotype came up many times. The rearrangement links TRBV12-3 or TRBV12-4 to TRBJ2-1; no reliable D call. This CDR3 is 11 amino acids long. V was cut by 8 bases and J by 14 bases, with 16 bases left in between. CDR3 sequence (DNA): TGTGCCAGCCGGAGAACGGAAGTAAAGTTCTTC. This encodes CASRRTEVKFF.

This clonotype was found a few times. CDR3 amino acids: CASSLGDRVFGANVLTF. The CDR3, as DNA: TGTGCCAGCAGTTTGGGAGACAGGGTGTTCGGGGCCAACGTCCTGACTTTC. The chain carries TRBV12-3 or TRBV12-4 and TRBJ2-6, with 7 bases matching TRBD1. V shed 3 bases, J shed 4 bases, and the junction held 9 bases outside the gene matches. CDR3 length equals 17 residues.

This clonotype occurred a few times. The chain has TRBV14 and TRBJ2-2; D may be TRBD2 (6 bases). The CDR3 length is 17 residues. V lost 1 base, J lost 4 bases, and 16 bases lay in between. Germline V gives CDR1 SGHDN, CDR2 FVKESK. CDR3 bases: TGTGCCAGCAGCCAAGTCGGGGGACCCCCGAGCACCGGGGAGCTGTTTTTT. This codes for CASSQVGGPPSTGELFF.

This clonotype was picked up a small number of times. The rearrangement links TRBV7-9 to TRBJ2-5, with 9 bases fitting TRBD2. The DNA end lines up better with TRBJ2-1; the J call may be wrong. The CDR3 has 17 amino acids. Germline values: CDR1 SEHNR, CDR2 FQNEAQ (reference sequence). Written as DNA, the CDR3 is TGTGCCAGCAGGGCTTATATAGGGCTAGCGGGGCCTTATGAGCAGTTCTTC. It codes for CASRAYIGLAGPYEQFF.

The V and J genes are TRBV9 and TRBJ2-6; TRBD1 matches at 7 bases. Unmatched junction bases numbered 11, after V lost 4 bases and J lost 1 base. The V gene's germline CDR1 is SGDLS and CDR2 YYNGEE. The CDR3 runs to 18 residues. For the CDR3, the DNA is TGTGCCAGCAGCTCCCGGACAGGCTCAGCTTCTGGGGCCAACGTCCTGACTTTC. It is translated as CASSSRTGSASGANVLTF.

This clonotype was seen a handful of times. The chain joins TRBV28 to TRBJ2-1, with TRBD2 matching over 11 bases. CDR3 size: 14 residues. Germline V lookup: CDR1 MDHEN, CDR2 SYDVKM. The junction had 4 bases not matched to a gene; V was cut back by 6 bases and J by 6 bases. The CDR3 bases are TGTGCCAGCAGAAGACTAGCGGGGACCAATGAGCAGTTCTTC. Its translation is CASRRLAGTNEQFF.

CDR3 amino acids: CSVEAGQGLREQYF. The DNA of the CDR3 is TGCAGCGTTGAGGCGGGACAGGGTTTGCGGGAGCAGTACTTC. The rearrangement links TRBV29-1 to TRBJ2-7, with 9 bases that match TRBD1. The length of the CDR3 is 14 residues. V trimming: 3 bases; J trimming: 7 bases; junction bases outside the gene matches: 10. Germline V gene data show CDR1 as SQVTM and CDR2 as ANQGSEA.

This clonotype was detected only a few times. The V gene is TRBV7-2, the J gene TRBJ2-5; 7 bases line up with TRBD2. CDR3 length: 15 residues. V lost 5 bases, J lost 5 bases, and 11 bases stayed unmatched. Germline V lookup: CDR1 SGHTA, CDR2 FQGNSA. This CDR3 is CASSPSGVLGETQYF. The CDR3, as DNA: TGTGCCAGCAGCCCGAGCGGGGTACTTGGGGAGACCCAGTACTTC.

This chain connects TRBV29-1 to TRBJ2-5; 7 nucleotides match TRBD1. The length of the CDR3 is 12 residues. With 4 bases clipped from V and 5 bases from J, the junction kept 4 bases outside the gene matches. Germline CDR1 SQVTM, CDR2 ANQGSEA. CDR3 residues: CSVGQGTETQYF. The CDR3 region has the DNA TGCAGCGTTGGACAGGGTACCGAGACCCAGTACTTC.

This clonotype was counted only a few times. The V gene is TRBV27, the J gene TRBJ1-1, with D unresolved. V lost 3 bases and J 6 bases, leaving 11 bases between the germline ends. Germline V gives CDR1 MNHEY, CDR2 SMNVEV (reference sequence). This CDR3 is built from 13 residues. The CDR3 nucleotides read TGTGCCAGCAGTTTCCCCCCACCCTCTGAAGCTTTCTTT. It encodes CASSFPPPSEAFF.

The chain couples TRBV29-1 to TRBJ2-7; the D gene could be TRBD1 or TRBD2 (5 bases each). Germline V gene lookup returns CDR1 SQVTM and CDR2 ANQGSEA. V shed 6 bases and J shed 0 bases, with 9 bases lying between them. The CDR3 is made up of 12 amino acids. CDR3 nucleotide sequence: TGCAGCGTACGGGACGGCTCCTACGAGCAGTACTTC. Amino acids: CSVRDGSYEQYF.

The genes are TRBV12-5 and TRBJ2-2, with no clear D. Germline loops: CDR1 LGHNT, CDR2 FRNRAP. V lost 3 bases and J lost 6, with 8 bases in between. This CDR3 has 13 amino acids. The CDR3 here is CASGFKGSGELFF. The CDR3 coding sequence is TGTGCTAGTGGTTTTAAAGGGTCCGGGGAGCTGTTTTTT.